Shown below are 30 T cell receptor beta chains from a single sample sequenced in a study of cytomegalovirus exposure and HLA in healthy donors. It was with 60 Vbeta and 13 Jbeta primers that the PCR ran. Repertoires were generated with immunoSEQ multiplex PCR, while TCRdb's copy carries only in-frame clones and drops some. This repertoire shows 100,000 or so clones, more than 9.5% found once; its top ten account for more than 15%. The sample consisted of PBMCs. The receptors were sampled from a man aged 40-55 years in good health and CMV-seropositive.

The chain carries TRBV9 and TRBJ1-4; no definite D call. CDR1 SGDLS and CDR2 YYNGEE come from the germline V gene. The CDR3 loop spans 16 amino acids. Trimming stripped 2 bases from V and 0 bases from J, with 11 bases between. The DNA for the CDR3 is TGTGCCAGCAGCGTGGGCTCCCTTGCAACTAATGAAAAACTGTTTTTT. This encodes CASSVGSLATNEKLFF.

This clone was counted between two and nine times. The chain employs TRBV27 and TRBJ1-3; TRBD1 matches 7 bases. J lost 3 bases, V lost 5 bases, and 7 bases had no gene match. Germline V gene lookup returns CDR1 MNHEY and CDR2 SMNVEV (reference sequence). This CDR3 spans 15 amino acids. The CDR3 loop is CASSPQGVNGNTIYF. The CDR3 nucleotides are TGTGCCAGCAGTCCCCAGGGGGTTAATGGAAACACCATATATTTT.

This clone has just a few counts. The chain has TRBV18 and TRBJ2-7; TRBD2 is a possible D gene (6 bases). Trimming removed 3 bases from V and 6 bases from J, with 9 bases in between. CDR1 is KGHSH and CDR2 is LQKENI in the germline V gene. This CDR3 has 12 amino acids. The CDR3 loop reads CASSPSGSEQYF. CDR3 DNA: TGTGCCAGCTCACCCTCCGGGAGCGAGCAGTACTTC.

The CDR3, as DNA: TGTGCCAGCAGCCCCTGGACAGGGGAGGACAATGAGCAGTTCTTC. Translation: CASSPWTGEDNEQFF. The chain couples TRBV7-9 to TRBJ2-1, with TRBD1 matching 9 bases. The trim removed 5 bases at V and 5 bases at J, leaving 7 bases unmatched. The CDR3 loop spans 15 amino acids. In germline, CDR1 is SEHNR, CDR2 FQNEAQ (reference sequence).

The CDR3 DNA is TGTGCCAGCAGCCCATACAATGAGCAGTTCTTC. This codes for CASSPYNEQFF. V is TRBV28 and J is TRBJ2-1, with no clear D. The CDR3 covers 11 residues. Trimming removed 6 bases at V and 4 bases at J, with 4 bases between. The germline V gene has CDR1 MDHEN and CDR2 SYDVKM.

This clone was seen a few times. CDR3 coding DNA: TGCGCCAGCAGCTTCAGCGGGACCTCCTACAATGAGCAGTTCTTC. It translates to CASSFSGTSYNEQFF. The chain joins TRBV5-1 to TRBJ2-1, with TRBD2 identical over 7 bases. The CDR3 runs to 15 residues. J gave up 0 bases and V 2 bases, and 2 bases lay outside the gene matches. Germline lookup yields CDR1 SGHRS and CDR2 YFSETQ. The full variable domain, completed using reference TRBV5-1 and TRBJ2-1, is KAGVTQTPRYLIKTRGQQVTLSCSPISGHRSVSWYQQTPGQGLQFLFEYFSETQRNKGNFPGRFSGRQFSNSRSEMNVSTLELGDSALYLCASSFSGTSYNEQFFGPGTRLTVL.

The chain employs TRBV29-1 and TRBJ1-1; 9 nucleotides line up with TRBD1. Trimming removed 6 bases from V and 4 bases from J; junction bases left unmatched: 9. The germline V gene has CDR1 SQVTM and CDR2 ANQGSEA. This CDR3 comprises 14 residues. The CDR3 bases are TGCAGCGTAGCCCATGACAGGGGGGGCACTGAAGCTTTCTTT. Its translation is CSVAHDRGGTEAFF.

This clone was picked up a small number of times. The CDR3 sequence: CASSLAGRETQYF. The CDR3 DNA follows: TGTGCCAGCAGCTTAGCAGGGAGGGAGACCCAGTACTTC. The V call is TRBV11-2, the J call TRBJ2-5, with a possible D match to TRBD2 (6 bases). The CDR3 covers 13 residues. The germline V gene has CDR1 SGHAT and CDR2 FQNNGV. Between the trimmed V and J ends, which lost 1 base and 5 bases, there was a span of 8 bases.

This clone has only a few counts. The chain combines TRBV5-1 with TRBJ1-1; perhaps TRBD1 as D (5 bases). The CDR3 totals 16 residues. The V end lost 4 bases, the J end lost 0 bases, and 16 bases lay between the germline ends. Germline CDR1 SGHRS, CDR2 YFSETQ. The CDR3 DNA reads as TGCGCCAGCAGCGGGGGGTACCGGGGGATGAACACTGAAGCTTTCTTT. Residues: CASSGGYRGMNTEAFF.

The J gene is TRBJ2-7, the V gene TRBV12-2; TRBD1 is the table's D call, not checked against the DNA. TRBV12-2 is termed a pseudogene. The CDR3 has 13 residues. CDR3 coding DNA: TGTGCAAGTCGCTCGGACAGGGTCCACGAGCAGTACTTC. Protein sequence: CASRSDRVHEQYF.

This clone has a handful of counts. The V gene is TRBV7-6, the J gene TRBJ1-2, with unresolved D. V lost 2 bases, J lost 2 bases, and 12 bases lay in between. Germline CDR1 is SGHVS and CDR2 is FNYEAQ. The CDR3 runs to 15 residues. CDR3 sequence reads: CASSLSGFGNYGYTF. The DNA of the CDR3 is TGTGCCAGCAGCTTATCAGGTTTTGGGAACTATGGCTACACCTTC.

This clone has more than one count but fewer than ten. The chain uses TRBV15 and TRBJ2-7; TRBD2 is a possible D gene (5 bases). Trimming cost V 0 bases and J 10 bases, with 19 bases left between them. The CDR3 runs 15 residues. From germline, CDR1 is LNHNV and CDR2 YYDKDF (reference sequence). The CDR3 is CATSRDPTFAGLQYF. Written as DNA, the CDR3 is TGTGCCACCAGCAGAGATCCTACTTTCGCGGGCCTACAGTACTTC.

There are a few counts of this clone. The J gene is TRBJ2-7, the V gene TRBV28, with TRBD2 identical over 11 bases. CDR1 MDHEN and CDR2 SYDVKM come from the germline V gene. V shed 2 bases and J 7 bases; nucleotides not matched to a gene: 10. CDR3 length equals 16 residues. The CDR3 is CASSLPFLAGGREQYF. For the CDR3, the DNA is TGTGCCAGCAGTTTACCCTTCCTAGCGGGAGGAAGGGAGCAGTACTTC.

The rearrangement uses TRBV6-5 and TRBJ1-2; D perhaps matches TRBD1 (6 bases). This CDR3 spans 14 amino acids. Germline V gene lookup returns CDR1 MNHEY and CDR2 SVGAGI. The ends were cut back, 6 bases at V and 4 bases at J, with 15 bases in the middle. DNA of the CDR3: TGTGCCAGCAGAAACAGGGTGGCATCCTATGGCTACACCTTC. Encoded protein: CASRNRVASYGYTF.

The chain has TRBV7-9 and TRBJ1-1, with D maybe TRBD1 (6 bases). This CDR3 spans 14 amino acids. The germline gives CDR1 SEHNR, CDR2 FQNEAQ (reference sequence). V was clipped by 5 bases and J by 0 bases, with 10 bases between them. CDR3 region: CASSHGQMNTEAFF. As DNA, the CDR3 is TGTGCCAGCAGCCACGGACAGATGAACACTGAAGCTTTCTTT. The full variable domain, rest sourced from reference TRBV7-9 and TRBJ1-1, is DTGVSQNPRHKITKRGQNVTFRCDPISEHNRLYWYRQTLGQGPEFLTYFQNEAQLEKSRLLSDRFSAERPKGSFSTLEIQRTEQGDSAMYLCASSHGQMNTEAFFGQGTRLTVV.

In nucleotides, the CDR3 is TGTGCCAGCAGCGGAAGCGACGGCTCCATTCAGTACTTC. This translates into CASSGSDGSIQYF. The chain carries TRBV9 and TRBJ2-4; D unclear. The germline CDR1 and CDR2 sequences are SGDLS and YYNGEE. Trimming left V 3 bases short and J 9 bases short, with 13 bases between. The CDR3 has 13 amino acids.

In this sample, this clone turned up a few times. CDR3 protein: CASKHTGLAGIHNEQFF. The CDR3 DNA follows: TGTGCCAGCAAACATACCGGACTAGCGGGGATCCACAATGAGCAGTTCTTC. The genes are TRBV7-9 and TRBJ2-1; 12 positions match TRBD2. The CDR3 extends over 17 amino acids. V lost 7 bases, J lost 5 bases, and 12 bases stayed unmatched. Germline CDR1 SEHNR, CDR2 FQNEAQ (reference sequence).

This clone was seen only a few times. DNA for the CDR3: TGTGCCAGCTCACCGCAGGGGGAGCCCCAGCATTTT. This codes for CASSPQGEPQHF. V gene TRBV18 combines with J gene TRBJ1-5; 7 positions match TRBD1. Unmatched junction bases numbered 1, after V lost 3 bases and J lost 8 bases. From germline, CDR1 is KGHSH and CDR2 LQKENI. This CDR3 has 12 amino acids.

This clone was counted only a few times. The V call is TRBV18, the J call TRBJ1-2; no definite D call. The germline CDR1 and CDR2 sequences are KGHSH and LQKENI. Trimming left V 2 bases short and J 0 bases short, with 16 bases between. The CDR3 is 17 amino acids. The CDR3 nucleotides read TGTGCCAGCTCACCAGAAACACCCGGCGGCTCTAACTATGGCTACACCTTC. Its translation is CASSPETPGGSNYGYTF.

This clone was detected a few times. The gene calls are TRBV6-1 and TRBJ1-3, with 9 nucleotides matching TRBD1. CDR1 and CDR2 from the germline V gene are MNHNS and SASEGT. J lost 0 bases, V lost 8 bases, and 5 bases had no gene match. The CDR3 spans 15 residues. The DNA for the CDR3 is TGTGCCAGCTGGACAGGGGAGAGCTCTGGAAACACCATATATTTT. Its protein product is CASWTGESSGNTIYF.

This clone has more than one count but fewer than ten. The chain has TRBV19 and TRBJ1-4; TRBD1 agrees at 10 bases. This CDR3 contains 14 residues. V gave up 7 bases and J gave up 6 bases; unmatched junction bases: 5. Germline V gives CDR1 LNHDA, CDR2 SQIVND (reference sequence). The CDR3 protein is CASTRGQGYEKLFF. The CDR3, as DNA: TGTGCCAGTACCCGGGGACAGGGGTATGAAAAACTGTTTTTT.

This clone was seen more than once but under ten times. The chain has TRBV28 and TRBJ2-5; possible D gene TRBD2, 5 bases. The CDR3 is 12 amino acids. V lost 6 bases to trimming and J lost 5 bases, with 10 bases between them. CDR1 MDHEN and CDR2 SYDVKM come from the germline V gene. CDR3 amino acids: CASSLPGETQYF. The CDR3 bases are TGTGCCAGCAGCCTCCCGGGGGAGACCCAGTACTTC.

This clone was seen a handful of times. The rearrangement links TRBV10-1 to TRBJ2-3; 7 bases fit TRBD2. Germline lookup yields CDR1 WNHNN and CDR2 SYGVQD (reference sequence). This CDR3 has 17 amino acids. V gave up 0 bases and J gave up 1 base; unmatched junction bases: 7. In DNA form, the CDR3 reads TGCGCCAGCAGTGAGTCGCAAGGGCTAGCGGGCACAGATACGCAGTATTTT. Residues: CASSESQGLAGTDTQYF.

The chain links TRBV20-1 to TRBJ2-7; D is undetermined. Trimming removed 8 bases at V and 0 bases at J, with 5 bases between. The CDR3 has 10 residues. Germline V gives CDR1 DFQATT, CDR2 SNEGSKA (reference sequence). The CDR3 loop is CSTGSYEQYF. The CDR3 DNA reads TGCAGTACCGGCTCCTACGAGCAGTACTTC.

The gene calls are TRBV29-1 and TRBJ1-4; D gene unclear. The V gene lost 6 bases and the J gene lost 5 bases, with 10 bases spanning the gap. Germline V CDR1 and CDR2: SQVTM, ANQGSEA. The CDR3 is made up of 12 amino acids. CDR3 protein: CSVGSTNEKLFF. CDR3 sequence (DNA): TGCAGCGTCGGGTCCACAAATGAAAAACTGTTTTTT.

In DNA form, the CDR3 reads TGTGCCAGCAGCTTATCATGTGGGAGGGACTCCTACGAGCAGTACTTC. It is translated as CASSLSCGRDSYEQYF. The V gene is TRBV11-1, the J gene TRBJ2-7, with 7 bases aligning to TRBD2. V trimming: 2 bases; J trimming: 0 bases; junction bases outside the gene matches: 7. The CDR3 contains 16 residues. Germline CDR1 is SGHAT and CDR2 is FQDESV (reference sequence).

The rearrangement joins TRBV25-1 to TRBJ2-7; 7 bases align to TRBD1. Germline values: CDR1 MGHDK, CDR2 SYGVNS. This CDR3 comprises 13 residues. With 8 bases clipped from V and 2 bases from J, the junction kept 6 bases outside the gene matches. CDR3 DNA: TGTGCCAGCGGACAGGAAGCAACCTACGAGCAGTACTTC. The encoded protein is CASGQEATYEQYF.

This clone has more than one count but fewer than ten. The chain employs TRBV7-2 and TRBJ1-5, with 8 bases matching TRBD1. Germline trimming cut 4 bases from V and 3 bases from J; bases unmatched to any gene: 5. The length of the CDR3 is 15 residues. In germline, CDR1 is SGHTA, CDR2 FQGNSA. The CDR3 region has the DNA TGTGCCAGCAGCTCACAGGGGGGAAACAATCAGCCCCAGCATTTT. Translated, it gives CASSSQGGNNQPQHF. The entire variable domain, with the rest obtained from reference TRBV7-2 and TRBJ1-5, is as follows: GAGVSQSPSNKVTEKGKDVELRCDPISGHTALYWYRQSLGQGLEFLIYFQGNSAPDKSGLPSDRFSAERTGGSVSTLTIQRTQQEDSAVYLCASSSQGGNNQPQHFGDGTRLSIL.

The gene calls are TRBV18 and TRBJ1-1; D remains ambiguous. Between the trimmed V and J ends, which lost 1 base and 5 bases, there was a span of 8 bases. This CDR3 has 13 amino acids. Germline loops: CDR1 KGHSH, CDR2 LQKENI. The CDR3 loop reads CASSPLEWTEAFF. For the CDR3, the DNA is TGTGCCAGCTCACCACTCGAGTGGACTGAAGCTTTCTTT. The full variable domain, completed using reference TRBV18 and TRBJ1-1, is NAGVMQNPRHLVRRRGQEARLRCSPMKGHSHVYWYRQLPEEGLKFMVYLQKENIIDESGMPKERFSAEFPKEGPSILRIQQVVRGDSAAYFCASSPLEWTEAFFGQGTRLTVV.

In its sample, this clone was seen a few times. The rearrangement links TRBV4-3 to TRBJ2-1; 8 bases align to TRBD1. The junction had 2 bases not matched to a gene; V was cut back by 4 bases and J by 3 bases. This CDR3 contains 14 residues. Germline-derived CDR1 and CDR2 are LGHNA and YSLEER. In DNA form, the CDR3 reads TGCGCCAGCAGCCCGGACAGGGTCTACAATGAGCAGTTCTTC. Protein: CASSPDRVYNEQFF.